The 3 T cell receptor beta chains below were found in one sample sequenced in a study of T cell repertoires in ileal Crohn's disease. Using immunoSEQ multiplex PCR, the repertoire was profiled, and TCRdb retains in-frame clones only, with some absent. The top ten clones hold around 4.2% of a sample with around 11,000 clones, more than 75% of them seen once. The sequencing input was ileal tissue. Receptor source: an adult with Crohn's disease.

The chain has TRBV2 and TRBJ1-2, with 8 positions matching TRBD1. This CDR3 has 15 residues. V was pared by 7 bases and J by 4 bases, with 11 bases of the junction left unmatched. Germline lookup yields CDR1 SNHLY and CDR2 FYNNEI. CDR3 loop: CASTIGGQDTYGYTF. CDR3 bases: TGTGCCAGCACTATAGGGGGACAGGACACCTATGGCTACACCTTC.

This clone showed up just a few times. The chain links TRBV7-9 to TRBJ1-2; 9 bases are a match to TRBD1. CDR3 size: 18 residues. CDR1 is SEHNR and CDR2 is FQNEAQ in the germline V gene (reference sequence). The trim removed 0 bases at V and 6 bases at J, leaving 14 bases unmatched. In DNA form, the CDR3 reads TGTGCCAGCAGCTTAGCAGGACAGGGGCCAGGGGAAACGGATGGCTACACCTTC. Translation gives CASSLAGQGPGETDGYTF.

The V call is TRBV25-1, the J call TRBJ1-2; D may be TRBD1 (6 bases). The CDR3 contains 14 residues. Germline V gives CDR1 MGHDK, CDR2 SYGVNS. The ends were cut back, 5 bases at V and 6 bases at J, with 16 bases in the middle. For the CDR3, the DNA is TGTGCCAGCAGTACTATTACTGCAGGGGATGGCTACACCTTC. Its translation: CASSTITAGDGYTF.